This section outlines one T cell receptor (beta chain) sequence together with its context. Its recognized antigen is unknown. The sample holds no much larger clone one base away, and base qualities are not on file. The source of the sample is a study of control samples from healthy donors and cancer patients (TCRdb year 2020). The library was made by the immunoSEQ multiplex PCR assay. TCRdb mirrors the immuneACCESS table, restricted to in-frame sequences. Some clones are absent from its copies; in checked studies, under half trace to an unresolved V gene, and the reason for the others is unknown. Here the sample has about 140,000 clones; 90% to 95% occur a single time. The ten largest clonotypes hold roughly 14% of the sample. V is trimmed back by 6 bases and J by 1 base, and the junction contains 3 bases that no gene match accounts for. The germline V gene (reference sequence) yields LNHDA for CDR1 and SQIVND for CDR2. Counted from cysteine to phenylalanine, this CDR3 has 13 amino acids. The retained sequence is limited to the CDR3, 39 bases, with the frame set at the first base.

The V gene is TRBV19 and the J gene is TRBJ2-7; 7 bases in the junction line up with TRBD1. This clonotype was sampled from a man aged 35 to 55 in good health. Sequences were obtained from blood. The CDR3 reads CASREQGSYEQYF. The nucleotides read TGTGCCAGTAGGGAACAGGGGTCCTACGAGCAGTACTTC.